This T cell receptor beta chain is from a study of T-cell memory formation after mild COVID-19. On this clonotype itself: The antigen remains unidentified.

The CDR3 is 14 residues long. V lost 2 bases to trimming and J lost 7 bases, with 11 bases between them. General observations from the study: Among contracting clones, CD4+ were mainly CM/EM and CD8+ enriched in EMRA. SARS-CoV-2 specificity of second-wave clones peaking day 37 was unconfirmed.

TCRdb independently ran MiXCR on the 5' RACE reads; one entry per CDR3 protein. The table has about 410,000 distinct CDR3 sequences, roughly a quarter seen once. The clonotype comes from an adult woman who had mild COVID-19 (a few samples of this study predate the infection). Cell type and time point are not known. The material sequenced was PBMCs or a T cell subset sorted from them (not recorded which). The chain couples TRBV12-3 or TRBV12-4 to TRBJ1-4, with D perhaps matching TRBD1 (5 bases). As DNA, the CDR3 is TGTGCCAGCAGTTTACGAACAGGTGTTGAAAAACTGTTTTTT. It yields the protein CASSLRTGVEKLFF.